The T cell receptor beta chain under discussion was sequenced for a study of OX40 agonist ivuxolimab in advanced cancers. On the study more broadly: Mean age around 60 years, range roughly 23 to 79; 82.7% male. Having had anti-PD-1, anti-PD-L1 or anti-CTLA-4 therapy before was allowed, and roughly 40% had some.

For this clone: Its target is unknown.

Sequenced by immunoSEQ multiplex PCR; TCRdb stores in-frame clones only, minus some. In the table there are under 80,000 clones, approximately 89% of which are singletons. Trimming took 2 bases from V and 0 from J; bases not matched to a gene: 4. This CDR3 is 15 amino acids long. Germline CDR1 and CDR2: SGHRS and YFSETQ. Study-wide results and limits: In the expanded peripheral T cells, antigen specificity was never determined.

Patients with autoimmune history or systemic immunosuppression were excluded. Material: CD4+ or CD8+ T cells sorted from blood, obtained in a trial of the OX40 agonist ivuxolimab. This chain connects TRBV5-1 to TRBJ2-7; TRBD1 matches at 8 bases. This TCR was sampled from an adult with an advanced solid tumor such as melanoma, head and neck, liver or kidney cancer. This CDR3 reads CASSFNRGSSYEQYF. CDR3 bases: TGCGCCAGCAGCTTTAACAGGGGGAGCTCCTACGAGCAGTACTTC.